The source of this T cell receptor (beta chain) is a study of T cell responses to AZD1222 COVID-19 vaccine. Pooling of second doses given at about 4 or about 12 weeks was done. Study outcomes and limitations: Unmutated regions of variants are reportedly targeted by nearly half of spike-specific TCRs. CD4 TCRs covered the whole spike, strongest at regions 160-218 and 743-854. The donor group comprised mostly white British people and more females; the analysis possibly underestimated clonal diversity.

Assay: immunoSEQ multiplex PCR; the TCRdb copy retains only in-frame clones and omits some. The table includes roughly 120,000 clones, 70% to 90% detected once. A word on this clone: The antigen remains undetermined.

The germline gives CDR1 SGHRS, CDR2 YFSETQ. This CDR3 is built from 15 residues. The V gene end was trimmed by 7 bases and the J gene end by 2 bases; junction bases not matched to a gene: 8. Here the sequenced sample was peripheral blood, taken 28 days after the second AZD1222 dose. The rearrangement joins TRBV5-1 to TRBJ1-4, with TRBD1 identical over 7 bases. This clonotype was obtained from an adult who received the AZD1222 COVID-19 vaccine. CDR3 DNA: TGCGCCAGCGGTGTCCAGGGGGGGACTAATGAAAAACTGTTTTTT. It encodes CASGVQGGTNEKLFF. The whole variable domain, filled in from reference TRBV5-1 and TRBJ1-4, reads KAGVTQTPRYLIKTRGQQVTLSCSPISGHRSVSWYQQTPGQGLQFLFEYFSETQRNKGNFPGRFSGRQFSNSRSEMNVSTLELGDSALYLCASGVQGGTNEKLFFGSGTQLSVL.